The next 21 T cell receptor beta chains were all read from a single sample in a study of a mutant IDH1 vaccine in newly diagnosed glioma. Time point: week 35, safety follow-up. Every single dose of the vaccine, 300 ug of mutant IDH1 20-mer peptide, came with topical imiquimod. Antigens for these TCRs are unknown. The table came from immunoSEQ multiplex PCR; TCRdb's copy has only in-frame clones and leaves some out. The sample holds about 32,000 clones, approximately 80% seen once. Here the sequenced sample was PBMCs, taken from a glioma patient whose treatment included an IDH1 peptide vaccine. The receptors were gathered from a woman between 18 and 30 years old with glioma.

The rearrangement joins TRBV9 to TRBJ2-1, with 14 positions matching TRBD2. Germline V gene sequence: CDR1 SGDLS, CDR2 YYNGEE. V gave up 3 bases and J gave up 8 bases; unmatched junction bases: 16. CDR3 length: 19 amino acids. The chain's CDR3 is CASSERGTSGSWASYEQFF. CDR3 nucleotides: TGTGCCAGCAGCGAGAGGGGGACTAGCGGGAGCTGGGCCTCCTATGAGCAGTTCTTC.

The gene calls are TRBV5-1 and TRBJ2-7, with 9 bases aligning to TRBD1. The germline gives CDR1 SGHRS, CDR2 YFSETQ. J gave up 3 bases and V 4 bases, and 8 bases lay outside the gene matches. The CDR3 covers 15 residues. The CDR3, as DNA: TGCGCCAGCAGCGTTACCGGGACAGGGTACTACGAGCAGTACTTC. Translation: CASSVTGTGYYEQYF. Together with reference TRBV5-1 and TRBJ2-7, the CDR3 gives the full variable domain: KAGVTQTPRYLIKTRGQQVTLSCSPISGHRSVSWYQQTPGQGLQFLFEYFSETQRNKGNFPGRFSGRQFSNSRSEMNVSTLELGDSALYLCASSVTGTGYYEQYFGPGTRLTVT.

CDR3 nucleotide sequence: TGTGCCAGCAATGGGGGGTTGTCCTACGAGCAGTACTTC. Protein sequence: CASNGGLSYEQYF. The rearrangement joins TRBV7-2 to TRBJ2-7, with a possible D match to TRBD2 (6 bases). Per the germline V gene, CDR1 is SGHTA and CDR2 is FQGNSA. The V end lost 7 bases, the J end lost 1 base, and 11 bases lay between the germline ends. This CDR3 is built from 13 residues.

This clone was seen a handful of times. This chain uses TRBV6-5 with TRBJ1-1; 7 nucleotides agree with TRBD1. V shed 5 bases and J 4 bases; nucleotides not matched to a gene: 4. This CDR3 has 13 amino acids. Germline CDR1 MNHEY, CDR2 SVGAGI. The CDR3 here is CASSRTGGTEAFF. CDR3 coding DNA: TGTGCCAGCAGTCGGACAGGCGGCACTGAAGCTTTCTTT.

The rearrangement joins TRBV5-4 to TRBJ2-5, with 8 bases that match TRBD2. The J segment lost 3 bases and the V segment lost 6 bases, leaving 13 bases of the junction unmatched. CDR3 size: 16 residues. The germline V gene has CDR1 SGHNT and CDR2 YYREEE (reference sequence). This CDR3 is CASTHYRRGVEETQYF. The CDR3 DNA follows: TGTGCCAGCACCCACTACCGGCGGGGGGTTGAAGAGACCCAGTACTTC.

CDR3 in DNA: TGTGCCAGCAGCCCCACCCTAGGAGAGAGTAGGTCAAACAATGAGCAGTTCTTC. Protein sequence: CASSPTLGESRSNNEQFF. V and J are TRBV28 and TRBJ2-1; no clear D gene. Trimming removed 6 bases at V and 5 bases at J, with 26 bases between. The CDR3 has 18 amino acids. CDR1 MDHEN and CDR2 SYDVKM come from the germline V gene.

The chain has TRBV5-5 and TRBJ1-2; no clear D. V was pared by 5 bases and J by 1 base, with 12 bases between. The CDR3 has 14 residues. From germline, CDR1 is SGHKS and CDR2 YYEKEE (reference sequence). The CDR3 bases are TGTGCCAGCAGTCCAGACACCTTTAACTATGGCTACACCTTC. Translating gives CASSPDTFNYGYTF.

In this sample, this clone turned up a few times. J is TRBJ2-1 and V is TRBV5-4; D is ambiguous. V dropped 0 bases and J dropped 9 bases, with 10 bases sitting between them. The CDR3 is made up of 13 amino acids. Germline assignment: CDR1 SGHNT and CDR2 YYREEE (reference sequence). The CDR3 sequence is CASSLGRTVEQFF. In DNA form, the CDR3 reads TGTGCCAGCAGCTTGGGTAGAACTGTTGAGCAGTTCTTC.

V gene TRBV29-1 combines with J gene TRBJ2-4; TRBD1 agrees at 10 bases. Germline trimming cut 5 bases from V and 8 bases from J; bases unmatched to any gene: 6. CDR1 is SQVTM and CDR2 is ANQGSEA in the germline V gene. The CDR3 runs 13 residues. CDR3 coding DNA: TGCAGCGTTTCGACAGGGGGCGCGGACATTCAGTACTTC. Translated, it gives CSVSTGGADIQYF.

The rearrangement uses TRBV27 and TRBJ2-7, with D perhaps TRBD1 or TRBD2 (6 bases each). Per germline, CDR1 MNHEY and CDR2 SMNVEV (reference sequence). Trimming removed 5 bases at V and 2 bases at J, with 13 bases between. The CDR3 covers 14 residues. The CDR3 DNA follows: TGTGCCAGCAGTAGAGGTGGGGGGCCCTACGAGCAGTACTTC. This codes for CASSRGGGPYEQYF.

The V call is TRBV6-1, the J call TRBJ2-2; D ambiguous. V was clipped by 5 bases and J by 2 bases, with 6 bases between them. This CDR3 has 13 residues. Germline-derived CDR1 and CDR2 are MNHNS and SASEGT. CDR3 sequence reads: CASSLSNTGELFF. The CDR3 nucleotides read TGTGCCAGCAGTCTAAGTAACACCGGGGAGCTGTTTTTT.

The V gene is TRBV5-1, the J gene TRBJ1-6; D is uncertain. V lost 0 bases and J lost 7, with 11 bases in between. This CDR3 is 15 amino acids long. CDR1 is SGHRS and CDR2 is YFSETQ in the germline V gene. The CDR3 nucleotides are TGCGCCAGCAGCTTGGGTGTCAGACTCAATTCACCCCTCCACTTT. It yields the protein CASSLGVRLNSPLHF.

The V gene is TRBV5-1, the J gene TRBJ1-1; possibly TRBD1 for D (5 bases). CDR1 SGHRS and CDR2 YFSETQ come from the germline V gene. Trimming pared 5 bases from V and 1 base from J, leaving 12 bases between. The CDR3 loop spans 14 amino acids. The CDR3 is CASSIFQGNTEAFF. For the CDR3, the DNA is TGCGCCAGCAGTATCTTTCAGGGGAACACTGAAGCTTTCTTT.

The chain is built from TRBV10-3 and TRBJ1-3; the D gene is possibly TRBD1 (6 bases). Trimming pared 3 bases from V and 2 bases from J, leaving 8 bases between. The CDR3 runs 14 residues. Germline V gene data show CDR1 as ENHRY and CDR2 as SYGVKD. This CDR3 reads CAISDRTAGNTIYF. As DNA, the CDR3 is TGTGCCATCAGTGACCGGACAGCTGGAAACACCATATATTTT.

The CDR3 spells CASSTRMGDTEAFF. CDR3 DNA: TGTGCCAGCAGCACCCGCATGGGGGACACTGAAGCTTTCTTT. The V gene is TRBV5-5, the J gene TRBJ1-1; possibly TRBD1 for D (5 bases). This CDR3 contains 14 residues. V lost 4 bases and J lost 3, with 13 bases in between. Germline loops: CDR1 SGHKS, CDR2 YYEKEE (reference sequence).

This chain links TRBV21-1 with TRBJ2-1; TRBD1 is taken as the D call from the table, unchecked against the DNA. TRBV21-1 is listed as a pseudogene. The CDR3 totals 16 residues. The CDR3 loop reads CASSKIERTGNNEQFF. The CDR3 coding sequence is TGTGCCAGCAGCAAAATTGAGCGGACAGGTAACAATGAGCAGTTCTTC.

This chain joins TRBV6-1 and TRBJ2-7; perhaps D is TRBD1 or TRBD2 (5 bases each). This CDR3 comprises 12 residues. V lost 2 bases and J lost 4, with 6 bases in between. CDR1 MNHNS and CDR2 SASEGT come from the germline V gene. The CDR3 DNA sequence: TGTGCCAGCAGTGAATGGGGGTACGAGCAGTACTTC. Protein sequence: CASSEWGYEQYF.

This clone showed up just a few times. The chain uses TRBV19 and TRBJ1-5; D is unresolved. Germline V CDR1 and CDR2: LNHDA, SQIVND (reference sequence). This CDR3 has 14 amino acids. Trimming shortened V by 1 base and J by 1 base, and 5 bases separated the two germline ends. CDR3 loop: CASSIVGSNQPQHF. CDR3 bases: TGTGCCAGTAGTATAGTTGGGAGCAATCAGCCCCAGCATTTT.

This chain joins TRBV7-6 and TRBJ2-5; D is ambiguous. CDR3 length: 13 residues. Germline lookup yields CDR1 SGHVS and CDR2 FNYEAQ. The V gene lost 3 bases and the J gene lost 2 bases, with 7 bases spanning the gap. CDR3 coding DNA: TGTGCCAGCAGCTTGGTCGGGCAAGAGACCCAGTACTTC. Translated, it gives CASSLVGQETQYF. Combining the CDR3 with reference TRBV7-6 and TRBJ2-5 gives the whole variable domain GAGVSQSPRYKVTKRGQDVALRCDPISGHVSLYWYRQALGQGPEFLTYFNYEAQQDKSGLPNDRFSAERPEGSISTLTIQRTEQRDSAMYRCASSLVGQETQYFGPGTRLLVL.

This clone came up a few times. The chain has TRBV18 and TRBJ1-1, with 9 bases aligning to TRBD1. Germline assignment: CDR1 KGHSH and CDR2 LQKENI. V shed 2 bases and J 3 bases; nucleotides not matched to a gene: 4. CDR3 length: 15 residues. CDR3 sequence reads: CASSPGTGKDTEAFF. In DNA, the CDR3 is TGTGCCAGCTCACCAGGGACAGGGAAGGACACTGAAGCTTTCTTT.

This clone was seen a few times. This chain uses TRBV19 with TRBJ2-7; TRBD1 might be the D (5 bases). This CDR3 is built from 13 residues. Trimming cost V 4 bases and J 3 bases, with 10 bases left between them. Germline CDR1 reads LNHDA; CDR2 reads SQIVND (reference sequence). CDR3 coding DNA: TGTGCCAGTAGTAGGGGCCCTAACTACGAGCAGTACTTC. This encodes CASSRGPNYEQYF.